These 29 T cell receptor beta chains originate from one sample sequenced in a study of vaccination and CD4 T cells after COVID-19. These TCRs are of unknown antigen specificity. The study sequenced cultured CD4+ T cell DNA using the Oncomine TCR Beta short-read assay. MiXCR, run by TCRdb on the PCR reads, gives a single entry per CDR3 protein. In the table there are 15,000 to 20,000 distinct CDR3 sequences, approximately 36% of which are singletons. The treatment: approximately 9-day PBMC culture with coronavirus spike peptide pools or control peptides (ViraFEST assay). The material sequenced was CD4+ T cells from blood, cultured in vitro. The receptor set was obtained from a human donor who had recovered from COVID-19.

This clonotype was seen only a few times. The V and J genes are TRBV20-1 and TRBJ2-1; 10 bases match TRBD1. The CDR3 contains 13 residues. After removal of 5 bases from V and 6 bases from J, the junction contained 4 bases not matched to a gene. The germline V gene encodes CDR1 DFQATT and CDR2 SNEGSKA (reference sequence). The DNA for the CDR3 is TGCAGTGCTCGACAGGGGGCGGTCAATGAGCAGTTCTTC. Translation: CSARQGAVNEQFF.

This clonotype was seen only a few times. This chain uses TRBV7-9 with TRBJ2-3; 11 bases map to TRBD2. This CDR3 has 16 residues. Germline CDR1 and CDR2: SEHNR and FQNEAQ (reference sequence). The J segment lost 4 bases and the V segment lost 4 bases, leaving 7 bases of the junction unmatched. CDR3 nucleotide sequence: TGTGCCAGCAGCTCACCTGGACTAGCGGGCCCAGATACGCAGTATTTT. It codes for CASSSPGLAGPDTQYF.

This rearrangement joins TRBV2 to TRBJ2-1, with unresolved D. CDR3 length: 12 residues. V was trimmed by 6 bases and J by 5 bases, leaving 8 bases between them. Germline V gene lookup returns CDR1 SNHLY and CDR2 FYNNEI. The DNA of the CDR3 is TGTGCCAGCAGCGCGACCCACAATGAGCAGTTCTTC. Protein sequence: CASSATHNEQFF.

V usage is TRBV4-2 and J usage is TRBJ2-1, with 11 bases fitting TRBD2. The CDR3 is 16 amino acids. The V and J ends lost 0 bases and 4 bases, in that order; junction bases with no gene match: 2. Per the germline V gene, CDR1 is LGHNA and CDR2 is YNFKEQ. CDR3 sequence: CASSQDGTSGYNEQFF. The CDR3 DNA reads TGTGCCAGCAGCCAAGACGGGACTAGCGGTTACAATGAGCAGTTCTTC.

This chain links TRBV6-1 with TRBJ2-7; D not certain. This CDR3 has 14 residues. Trimming took off 7 bases at V and 2 bases at J, with 15 bases between the two ends. CDR1 is MNHNS, CDR2 SASEGT, per germline. CDR3 sequence: CASNSQITTYEQYF. The CDR3 nucleotides are TGTGCCAGCAACTCACAGATTACGACCTACGAGCAGTACTTC.

This clonotype was seen a few times. The rearrangement uses TRBV12-3 or TRBV12-4 and TRBJ2-5; 8 bases agree with TRBD1. The CDR3 is made up of 14 amino acids. J was trimmed by 1 base and V by 5 bases; bases with no gene match: 3. CDR3 protein: CASSHRGIQETQYF. CDR3 coding DNA: TGTGCCAGCAGTCACAGGGGGATCCAAGAGACCCAGTACTTC.

This clonotype turned up a few times. The chain uses TRBV5-1 and TRBJ1-6, with 12 bases aligning to TRBD1. The junction had 7 bases not matched to a gene; V was cut back by 4 bases and J by 11 bases. The CDR3 loop spans 15 amino acids. The germline CDR1 and CDR2 sequences are SGHRS and YFSETQ. CDR3 amino acids: CASSPGQGAFAPLHF. The CDR3 region has the DNA TGCGCCAGCAGCCCGGGACAGGGGGCTTTTGCACCCCTCCACTTT.

The chain carries TRBV28 and TRBJ2-7, with D possibly called TRBD1 or TRBD2 (6 bases each). This CDR3 is built from 13 residues. From germline, CDR1 is MDHEN and CDR2 SYDVKM. Trimming left V 7 bases short and J 6 bases short, with 16 bases between. CDR3 protein: CASTRGGLIEQYF. The CDR3 DNA is TGTGCCAGCACCCGAGGGGGACTTATCGAGCAGTACTTC.

The gene calls are TRBV28 and TRBJ2-7; perhaps TRBD2 as D (6 bases). The germline gives CDR1 MDHEN, CDR2 SYDVKM. V gave up 7 bases and J gave up 2 bases, with 12 bases separating them. The CDR3 consists of 13 residues. The CDR3 spells CASISTSTYEQYF. The CDR3 nucleotides are TGTGCCAGCATCAGCACTAGCACCTACGAGCAGTACTTC.

This chain links TRBV20-1 with TRBJ2-5; TRBD2 matches at 11 bases. This CDR3 has 18 residues. CDR1 is DFQATT, CDR2 SNEGSKA, per germline (reference sequence). Unmatched junction bases numbered 14, after V lost 0 bases and J lost 5 bases. The CDR3 sequence: CSARDPRETSGISETQYF. CDR3 in DNA: TGCAGTGCTAGAGACCCAAGGGAGACTAGCGGGATAAGTGAGACCCAGTACTTC.

The rearrangement links TRBV6-1 to TRBJ1-2; maybe TRBD1 (5 bases). CDR3 length: 12 residues. The germline V gene encodes CDR1 MNHNS and CDR2 SASEGT. The V end was cut by 4 bases, the J end by 3 bases, with 6 bases between. The CDR3 bases are TGTGCCAGCAGTGTCAGGGACTATGGCTACACCTTC. Protein product: CASSVRDYGYTF.

This chain connects TRBV20-1 to TRBJ2-1, with TRBD2 matching 8 bases. V gave up 0 bases and J gave up 9 bases; unmatched junction bases: 4. The CDR3 loop spans 13 amino acids. In germline, CDR1 is DFQATT, CDR2 SNEGSKA (reference sequence). In nucleotides, the CDR3 is TGCAGTGCTAGAGACCTTAGCGGGACTGAGCAGTTCTTC. Encoded protein: CSARDLSGTEQFF.

The V gene is TRBV5-1, the J gene TRBJ1-1; possibly TRBD1 for D (6 bases). Per germline, CDR1 SGHRS and CDR2 YFSETQ. The CDR3 runs 14 residues. V lost 4 bases and J lost 9, with 19 bases in between. CDR3 in DNA: TGCGCCAGCAGCCAAGGGGGACTCCGGGAAAAAGCTTTCTTT. Amino acids: CASSQGGLREKAFF.

In its sample, this clonotype was seen a few times. V usage is TRBV19 and J usage is TRBJ1-2; D unresolved. Germline CDR1 and CDR2: LNHDA and SQIVND (reference sequence). The CDR3 extends over 14 amino acids. The V end lost 5 bases, the J end lost 7 bases, and 17 bases lay between the germline ends. The CDR3 protein is CASSAAGHTPGYTF. DNA for the CDR3: TGTGCCAGTAGTGCTGCGGGCCACACGCCTGGCTACACCTTC.

CDR3 sequence (DNA): TGCAGCGTGACCGGGACAGGGAATGAAAAACTGTTTTTT. Its translation: CSVTGTGNEKLFF. This chain links TRBV29-1 with TRBJ1-4, with 9 bases that match TRBD1. This CDR3 comprises 13 residues. The J segment lost 5 bases and the V segment lost 6 bases, leaving 4 bases of the junction unmatched. Germline V CDR1 and CDR2: SQVTM, ANQGSEA.

V is TRBV6-5 and J is TRBJ1-1; 7 bases align to TRBD1. Germline V gene data show CDR1 as MNHEY and CDR2 as SVGAGI. Trimming removed 4 bases from V and 8 bases from J; junction bases left unmatched: 1. The CDR3 extends over 11 amino acids. The CDR3 bases are TGTGCCAGCAGTTCACAGGGGGAAGCTTTCTTT. Protein: CASSSQGEAFF.

The chain links TRBV19 to TRBJ1-5; possible D gene TRBD1, 5 bases. This CDR3 spans 15 amino acids. Trimming stripped 3 bases from V and 4 bases from J, with 13 bases between. CDR1 LNHDA and CDR2 SQIVND come from the germline V gene (reference sequence). The CDR3 region has the DNA TGTGCCAGTAGTATGGGACGGGGAAGGAATCAGCCCCAGCATTTT. This gives the protein CASSMGRGRNQPQHF.

There are a few counts of this clonotype. The chain couples TRBV15 to TRBJ1-2; 9 positions agree with TRBD1. Germline-derived CDR1 and CDR2 are LNHNV and YYDKDF (reference sequence). CDR3 size: 13 residues. V dropped 3 bases and J dropped 8; count of bases not matched to a gene: 4. The CDR3 loop reads CATSRGTGMGYTF. For the CDR3, the DNA is TGTGCCACCAGCAGGGGGACAGGGATGGGCTACACCTTC. Full variable domain (missing parts from reference TRBV15 and TRBJ1-2): DAMVIQNPRYQVTQFGKPVTLSCSQTLNHNVMYWYQQKSSQAPKLLFHYYDKDFNNEADTPDNFQSRRPNTSFCFLDIRSPGLGDTAMYLCATSRGTGMGYTFGSGTRLTVV.

This chain joins TRBV7-8 and TRBJ2-1, with TRBD2 identical over 9 bases. Germline-derived CDR1 and CDR2 are SGHVS and FQNEAQ. The V segment lost 3 bases and the J segment 0 bases; nucleotides outside the gene matches: 9. The CDR3 covers 18 residues. In DNA form, the CDR3 reads TGTGCCAGCAGCTTCCCCTCGGTTAGCGGGGGCTCCTACAATGAGCAGTTCTTC. Translating it yields CASSFPSVSGGSYNEQFF.

This clonotype was recorded a few times. The rearrangement joins TRBV6-5 to TRBJ2-1; TRBD2 matches at 8 bases. With 0 bases clipped from V and 3 bases from J, the junction kept 7 bases outside the gene matches. The CDR3 runs 17 residues. Germline V gene lookup returns CDR1 MNHEY and CDR2 SVGAGI. CDR3 sequence reads: CASSYSAGRGVYNEQFF. Written as DNA, the CDR3 is TGTGCCAGCAGTTACTCTGCGGGGCGGGGGGTCTACAATGAGCAGTTCTTC.

This chain uses TRBV5-4 with TRBJ2-5; 10 positions match TRBD1. The CDR3 extends over 16 amino acids. Germline trimming cut 4 bases from V and 3 bases from J; bases unmatched to any gene: 9. Looked up from germline, CDR1 is SGHNT and CDR2 is YYREEE (reference sequence). This CDR3 reads CASSRGGQGREETQYF. The CDR3 nucleotides read TGTGCCAGCAGCCGGGGGGGACAGGGGAGGGAAGAGACCCAGTACTTC.

Note on this clonotype: No conserved phenylalanine or tryptophan is present at the end of the CDR3, so a read error is the likely explanation. No DNA is shown, since the ends of the CDR3 on it are uncertain; the CDR3 is the one TCRdb lists. The chain employs TRBV6-1 and TRBJ2-4; the table's TRBD1 call for D was not verified on the DNA. The CDR3 spans 13 amino acids, including both terminal residues. In germline, CDR1 is MNHNS, CDR2 SASEGT. CDR3 sequence: CASSETQIPGWYL.

This clonotype has a handful of counts. The chain recombines TRBV20-1 with TRBJ2-3; D call uncertain. The CDR3 is 11 residues long. Germline V gene sequence: CDR1 DFQATT, CDR2 SNEGSKA (reference sequence). The germline V and J ends were trimmed by 1 base and 3 bases, with 2 bases remaining between them. CDR3 DNA: TGCAGTGCTAGAGTTACAGATACGCAGTATTTT. The encoded protein is CSARVTDTQYF.

Here the CDR3 DNA reads TGCAGTGCTACAACCCCCTCCGGGAGGGTTGGGCGCACAGATACGCAGTATTTT. Its translation: CSATTPSGRVGRTDTQYF. This rearrangement joins TRBV20-1 to TRBJ2-3; TRBD2 matches 8 bases. Germline V lookup: CDR1 DFQATT, CDR2 SNEGSKA (reference sequence). This CDR3 comprises 18 residues. Trimming removed 4 bases from V and 1 base from J; junction bases left unmatched: 16.

The J gene is TRBJ2-2, the V gene TRBV4-2; no clear D. Trimming left V 4 bases short and J 5 bases short, with 8 bases between. Germline loops: CDR1 LGHNA, CDR2 YNFKEQ. This CDR3 has 13 residues. The CDR3 here is CASSPPMTGELFF. DNA for the CDR3: TGTGCCAGCAGCCCCCCGATGACCGGGGAGCTGTTTTTT.

The table lists this clonotype with a few counts. This chain joins TRBV28 and TRBJ1-2; 7 bases align to TRBD1. The germline V gene encodes CDR1 MDHEN and CDR2 SYDVKM. The CDR3 length is 14 residues. With 5 bases clipped from V and 3 bases from J, the junction kept 6 bases outside the gene matches. The CDR3 loop is CASSESRGYYGYTF. In DNA form, the CDR3 reads TGTGCCAGCAGTGAATCCAGGGGGTACTATGGCTACACCTTC.

This clonotype was counted only a few times. The J gene is TRBJ1-1, the V gene TRBV6-5, with D perhaps matching TRBD1 (5 bases). Trimming shortened V by 0 bases and J by 1 base, and 15 bases separated the two germline ends. Looked up from germline, CDR1 is MNHEY and CDR2 is SVGAGI. This CDR3 has 17 amino acids. This chain's CDR3 is CASSYSLYGAGNTEAFF. DNA of the CDR3: TGTGCCAGCAGTTACTCCCTTTACGGGGCCGGGAACACTGAAGCTTTCTTT.

This rearrangement joins TRBV7-9 to TRBJ2-7, with D perhaps matching TRBD1 (6 bases). There are 13 residues in the CDR3. V lost 5 bases, J lost 0 bases, and 8 bases lay in between. In germline, CDR1 is SEHNR, CDR2 FQNEAQ (reference sequence). CDR3 coding DNA: TGTGCCAGCAGCCGGACAGCCTCCTACGAGCAGTACTTC. This sequence encodes CASSRTASYEQYF.

This clonotype was picked up a small number of times. This sequence joins TRBV7-9 and TRBJ2-1; possible D gene TRBD2, 6 bases. The germline CDR1 and CDR2 sequences are SEHNR and FQNEAQ (reference sequence). The CDR3 contains 17 residues. Trimming took off 5 bases at V and 6 bases at J, with 23 bases between the two ends. This CDR3 is CASSPPDWAGKVNEQFF. The CDR3 coding sequence is TGTGCCAGCAGCCCCCCCGACTGGGCGGGGAAAGTCAATGAGCAGTTCTTC.